The 21 T cell receptor beta chains listed next were all sequenced from one sample in a study of read filtering for tumor transcriptome and immune sequencing. Molecular barcoded adaptors covering alpha/delta and beta/gamma chains were used on 400 ng RNA. TCRdb re-analysed the reads in MiXCR, keeping a single row per CDR3 protein. The data contain about 38,000 distinct CDR3 sequences, around 15% of them singletons. The specimen sequenced was a population of CD138-negative cells sorted from bone marrow. The receptor set was obtained from a donor aged 40 or older with multiple myeloma.

Comment on this clonotype: Since a much larger clone is just one base distant, this may be a read error. The chain has TRBV2 and TRBJ2-2, with D possibly called TRBD1 or TRBD2 (5 bases each). The CDR3 covers 15 residues. Germline-derived CDR1 and CDR2 are SNHLY and FYNNEI. V lost 6 bases, J lost 4 bases, and 15 bases lay in between. The CDR3 DNA is TGTGCCAGCAGGGGGGAGCTCAGCGGCACCGGGGAGCTGTTTTTT. This codes for CASRGELSGTGELFF.

At least ten counts were recorded for this clonotype. The chain couples TRBV7-9 to TRBJ2-1, with 7 bases that match TRBD1. Germline-derived CDR1 and CDR2 are SEHNR and FQNEAQ (reference sequence). This CDR3 has 13 residues. After removal of 3 bases from V and 7 bases from J, the junction contained 3 bases not matched to a gene. The CDR3 DNA sequence: TGTGCCAGCAGCTTTGAGGGGGCTAATGAGCAGTTCTTC. Translation: CASSFEGANEQFF.

This clonotype was seen many times. V is TRBV12-3 or TRBV12-4 and J is TRBJ2-1; 8 positions match TRBD2. CDR3 length: 14 amino acids. V lost 6 bases and J lost 8; bases outside the gene matches: 9. The CDR3 reads CASRPKAGAHEQFF. CDR3 bases: TGTGCCAGCAGGCCCAAAGCGGGAGCTCATGAGCAGTTCTTC.

This clonotype was counted at least ten times. The J gene is TRBJ2-1, the V gene TRBV6-1; no firm D call. The V gene's germline CDR1 is MNHNS and CDR2 SASEGT. This CDR3 has 12 residues. Deletions cut 3 bases from V and 6 bases from J, with 6 bases between. CDR3 protein: CASSDRSNEQFF. CDR3 DNA sequence: TGTGCCAGCAGTGACAGGAGCAATGAGCAGTTCTTC.

This clonotype was counted ten times or more. V is TRBV29-1 and J is TRBJ2-3; 14 nucleotides match TRBD2. V lost 4 bases to trimming and J lost 5 bases; unmatched junction nucleotides: 8. Germline CDR1 is SQVTM and CDR2 is ANQGSEA. The CDR3 is 16 residues long. The CDR3 DNA is TGCAGCGTTGGCGGGACTAGCGGGAGCAGTGGAGATACGCAGTATTTT. It translates to CSVGGTSGSSGDTQYF.

In its sample, this clonotype was seen a few times. The chain recombines TRBV11-2 with TRBJ2-2; no reliable D call. Germline CDR1 reads SGHAT; CDR2 reads FQNNGV. The CDR3 has 14 amino acids. Between the trimmed V and J ends, which lost 5 bases and 7 bases, there was a span of 14 bases. This CDR3 reads CASSRVFQVGELFF. The DNA of the CDR3 is TGTGCCAGCAGCAGGGTATTTCAGGTCGGGGAGCTGTTTTTT.

This clonotype was seen many times. The chain employs TRBV3-1 and TRBJ2-7; D possibly corresponds to TRBD1 (6 bases). V dropped 2 bases and J dropped 7 bases, with 9 bases sitting between them. Germline CDR1 is LGHDT and CDR2 is YNNKEL (reference sequence). The CDR3 runs to 12 residues. The CDR3 sequence is CASSQHRGEQYF. For the CDR3, the DNA is TGTGCCAGCAGCCAACATAGGGGGGAGCAGTACTTC.

This clonotype was observed many times. The gene calls are TRBV20-1 and TRBJ1-5; TRBD1 is a possible D gene (5 bases). With 5 bases removed from V and 2 bases from J, the gap between germline ends came to 13 bases. The CDR3 covers 14 residues. Germline V gives CDR1 DFQATT, CDR2 SNEGSKA (reference sequence). The CDR3, as DNA: TGCAGTGCTTCGGGGGAAGGGGGCAATCAGCCCCAGCATTTT. The encoded protein is CSASGEGGNQPQHF.

This clonotype occurred a few times. The chain uses TRBV7-2 and TRBJ2-5; D is ambiguous. The germline V gene encodes CDR1 SGHTA and CDR2 FQGNSA. Trimming stripped 0 bases from V and 1 base from J, with 6 bases between. There are 14 residues in the CDR3. CDR3 in DNA: TGTGCCAGCAGCTTAGCGGCTAGCCAAGAGACCCAGTACTTC. Residues: CASSLAASQETQYF.

This clonotype was counted between two and nine times. A far larger clone is off by one base, so a read error is likely. This CDR3 fails to terminate in the conserved phenylalanine or tryptophan, so it likely reflects a read error. The rearrangement links TRBV12-3 or TRBV12-4 to TRBJ2-1, with 8 bases that match TRBD2. The V and J ends lost 5 bases and 2 bases, in that order; junction bases with no gene match: 5. This CDR3 comprises 15 residues. The CDR3 nucleotides are TGTGCCAGCAGTGTACTAGCGGCAACCTACAATGAGCAGTTCCTC. Translated: CASSVLAATYNEQFL.

The sample holds many counts of this clonotype. J is TRBJ1-1 and V is TRBV7-9; D unclear. The CDR3 extends over 15 amino acids. V gave up 5 bases and J gave up 3 bases, with 16 bases separating them. CDR1 and CDR2 (germline): SEHNR, FQNEAQ (reference sequence). The CDR3 loop is CASSTPPGLDTEAFF. The CDR3 DNA reads TGTGCCAGCAGCACGCCACCGGGGTTGGACACTGAAGCTTTCTTT.

The gene calls are TRBV19 and TRBJ2-2; D remains unclear. In germline, CDR1 is LNHDA, CDR2 SQIVND (reference sequence). V was shortened by 5 bases and J by 5 bases, with 12 bases between the two germline ends. The CDR3 is 14 amino acids. CDR3 nucleotides: TGTGCCAGTAGTCTCCCCACCAGGACCGGGGAGCTGTTTTTT. It is translated as CASSLPTRTGELFF.

In this sample, this clonotype turned up many times. This chain joins TRBV4-1 and TRBJ1-5; D is ambiguous. Deletions cut 0 bases from V and 2 bases from J, with 11 bases between. Germline lookup yields CDR1 MGHRA and CDR2 YSYEKL. This CDR3 contains 16 residues. This chain's CDR3 is CASSQDLSAGNQPQHF. As DNA, the CDR3 is TGCGCCAGCAGCCAAGATCTATCGGCAGGCAATCAGCCCCAGCATTTT.

In the case of this clonotype: A read error may account for a junction end that differs from germline. This sequence joins TRBV7-6 and TRBJ2-5; the D is unclear. Germline V gene data show CDR1 as SGHVS and CDR2 as FNYEAQ. The length of the CDR3 is 13 residues. CDR3 bases: TGTGTCAGCAGCCAGCCCCCCAAGCAGACCCAGTACTTC. Residues: CVSSQPPKQTQYF.

Concerning this clonotype: A read error is likely, as this CDR3 ends without the conserved phenylalanine or tryptophan. The chain joins TRBV19 to TRBJ2-7; 7 positions match TRBD1. V lost 4 bases to trimming and J lost 3 bases; unmatched junction nucleotides: 6. The CDR3 extends over 14 amino acids. The V gene's germline CDR1 is LNHDA and CDR2 SQIVND (reference sequence). CDR3 in amino acids: CASSKTGTIYEQYS. The CDR3 nucleotides are TGTGCCAGTAGTAAGACAGGGACCATCTACGAGCAGTACTCC.

This clonotype has a count of ten or more. At one end, the junction sequence differs from germline, possibly due to a read error. This chain links TRBV28 with TRBJ2-1; D is undetermined. Germline CDR1 is MDHEN and CDR2 is SYDVKM. This CDR3 spans 13 amino acids. In DNA, the CDR3 is TGTGCCAGCAGCTCCCCGATGAAATATTTCGCTTCTTTC. Residues: CASSSPMKYFASF.

In its sample, this clonotype was seen many times. J is TRBJ1-5 and V is TRBV5-5; TRBD1 might be the D (6 bases). V was trimmed by 4 bases and J by 2 bases, leaving 13 bases between them. The V gene's germline CDR1 is SGHKS and CDR2 YYEKEE (reference sequence). The CDR3 contains 15 residues. The CDR3 spells CASSPGVGGNQPQHF. The CDR3 bases are TGTGCCAGCAGCCCAGGGGTCGGGGGCAATCAGCCCCAGCATTTT.

The sample holds a few counts of this clonotype. A read error may explain this, as a much larger clone is one base away. Since no conserved phenylalanine or tryptophan closes the CDR3, a read error is the likely cause. V is TRBV5-1 and J is TRBJ2-1; D not resolved. Trimming stripped 0 bases from V and 9 bases from J, with 4 bases between. CDR1 is SGHRS and CDR2 is YFSETQ in the germline V gene. The CDR3 has 11 residues. CDR3 in amino acids: CASSLDGEQFL. Here the CDR3 DNA reads TGCGCCAGCAGCTTGGATGGTGAGCAGTTCCTC.

In this sample, this clonotype turned up many times. This sequence joins TRBV7-2 and TRBJ1-5, with a weak D call TRBD1 (6 bases). V lost 1 base and J 5 bases, leaving 12 bases between the germline ends. This CDR3 is 15 amino acids long. The germline V gene encodes CDR1 SGHTA and CDR2 FQGNSA. The CDR3 bases are TGTGCCAGCAGCTTAGTCGCGGGGGCCGATCAGCCCCAGCATTTT. Translating gives CASSLVAGADQPQHF.

In its sample, this clonotype was seen many times. V is TRBV28 and J is TRBJ2-7; D gene ambiguous. This CDR3 spans 13 amino acids. The germline gives CDR1 MDHEN, CDR2 SYDVKM. Trimming cost V 6 bases and J 6 bases, with 15 bases left between them. Here the CDR3 DNA reads TGTGCCAGCAGATCGGACGCAGCCGGCGAGCAGTACTTC. It specifies CASRSDAAGEQYF. Full variable domain (outside the CDR3, taken from reference TRBV28 and TRBJ2-7): DVKVTQSSRYLVKRTGEKVFLECVQDMDHENMFWYRQDPGLGLRLIYFSYDVKMKEKGDIPEGYSVSREKKERFSLILESASTNQTSMYLCASRSDAAGEQYFGPGTRLTVT.

This clonotype was detected ten times or more. The J gene is TRBJ2-3, the V gene TRBV5-4; 7 bases map to TRBD1. With 4 bases clipped from V and 4 bases from J, the junction kept 9 bases outside the gene matches. CDR1 is SGHNT and CDR2 is YYREEE in the germline V gene (reference sequence). The CDR3 has 15 residues. This chain's CDR3 is CASSTRQGSPDTQYF. The CDR3 DNA is TGTGCCAGCAGCACTAGACAGGGATCCCCAGATACGCAGTATTTT.